Reported below is one TCR beta chain. Sequencing used immunoSEQ multiplex PCR; TCRdb keeps in-frame clones, though not all of them. The sample includes tens of thousands of clones, roughly 85% of them seen just once. The germline CDR1 and CDR2 sequences are SEHNR and FQNEAQ (reference sequence). CDR3 size: 14 residues. The ends lost 5 bases at V and 6 bases at J; junction bases unmatched: 8. This sample is drawn from a study of CD4 T cell repertoires in COVID-19. This TCR was recovered from a human donor who had COVID-19. Source: CD4+ T cells from peripheral blood, taken after recovery from COVID-19. V gene TRBV7-9 combines with J gene TRBJ2-5, with TRBD2 identical over 8 bases. The CDR3 bases are TGTGCCAGCAGCCCCCGACTAGCGCCTCAGACCCAGTACTTC. This gives the protein CASSPRLAPQTQYF.